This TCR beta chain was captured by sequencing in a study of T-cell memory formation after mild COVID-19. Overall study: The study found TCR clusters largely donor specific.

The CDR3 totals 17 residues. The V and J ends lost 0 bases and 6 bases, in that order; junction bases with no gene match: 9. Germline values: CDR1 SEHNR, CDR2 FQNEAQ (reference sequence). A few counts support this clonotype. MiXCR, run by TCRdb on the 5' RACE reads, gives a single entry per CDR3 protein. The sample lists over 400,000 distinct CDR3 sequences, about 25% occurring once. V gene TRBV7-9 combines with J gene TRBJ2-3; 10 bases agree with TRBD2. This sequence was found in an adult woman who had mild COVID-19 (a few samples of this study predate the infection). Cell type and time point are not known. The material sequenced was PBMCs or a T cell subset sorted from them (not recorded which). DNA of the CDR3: TGTGCCAGCAGCTTAGCGATGTCTAGCGGGAGAAAGGATACGCAGTATTTT. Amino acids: CASSLAMSSGRKDTQYF.